Each of the 3 T cell receptor beta chains below was sequenced from the same sample in a study of T-cell reconstitution after alpha-beta-depleted transplantation in children. As it was prepared, the TCRbeta library received unique molecular identifiers. Each CDR3 protein is one row after TCRdb ran MiXCR on the PCR reads. The sample yields some 600,000 distinct CDR3 sequences, 16% seen once. The source was PBMCs from the stem cell graft donor, collected from the stem cell graft. Source of these receptors: a human donor who donated a stem cell graft to a child with acute myeloid leukemia.

The table lists this clonotype with a few counts. This chain joins TRBV7-2 and TRBJ2-3, with D maybe TRBD2 (7 bases). This CDR3 spans 16 amino acids. Trimming took 1 base from V and 3 from J, leaving 14 bases between them. Looked up from germline, CDR1 is SGHTA and CDR2 is FQGNSA. CDR3 nucleotide sequence: TGTGCCAGCAGCTTAGGGGGGGGACACCCTACAGATACGCAGTATTTT. Translated: CASSLGGGHPTDTQYF.

This clonotype has ten or more counts. The J gene is TRBJ1-1, the V gene TRBV5-1; no clear D. Germline CDR1 SGHRS, CDR2 YFSETQ. V lost 6 bases and J lost 4, with 13 bases in between. The CDR3 has 13 amino acids. As DNA, the CDR3 is TGCGCCAGCAAAAGGTTTGGAAGCACTGAAGCTTTCTTT. It encodes CASKRFGSTEAFF.

This clonotype appeared many times. The CDR3 loop is CASSLEPEAFF. Here the CDR3 DNA reads TGTGCCAGCAGCTTAGAACCTGAAGCTTTCTTT. The chain joins TRBV7-9 to TRBJ1-1; D is undetermined. CDR3 length: 11 amino acids. The germline V and J ends were trimmed by 1 base and 6 bases, with 3 bases remaining between them. Looked up from germline, CDR1 is SEHNR and CDR2 is FQNEAQ (reference sequence).